What follows describes a single TCR beta chain. The antigen it recognizes is unknown. Given a much more abundant clone one base away, this may be a read error. The sample originates from a study of spatial heterogeneity in lung cancer (dated by TCRdb to 2018 to 2020). For the study in its entirety: Beta-chain transcripts were consistently detected in greater numbers than alpha-chain transcripts, which likely reflected higher beta-chain transcript abundance. At surgery, hundreds of tumor regions, fewer than 85 matched nontumor lung samples and 50 to 60 PBMC samples were TCR-sequenced for both alpha and beta chains. In tumor regions, TCR transcript counts showed a strong correlation with a T cell transcriptional module score from matched bulk RNA-seq. In non-small cell lung cancer, the study made a quantitative comparison of TCR alpha and beta repertoires among multiple tumor regions, matched nontumor lung and blood. In the raw uncorrected reads, each unique combination of TCR and UMI appeared more than ten times on average. The study linked features of the TCR repertoire to counts of nonsynonymous mutations, which were determined by whole-exome sequencing of tumor tissue.

On the study overall, not on this receptor specifically: The tumor nonsynonymous mutation count correlated with the number of expanded intratumoral alpha and beta TCRs. The count of ubiquitous expanded TCRs correlated with the count of ubiquitous nonsynonymous mutations, and the count of regional expanded TCRs correlated with the count of regional nonsynonymous mutations. TCR-seq coverage of tumor T cells was estimated at only about 7% for alpha chains and 11% to 15% for beta chains. Additional single-cell paired TCR alpha and beta sequencing was considered necessary to confirm, at a functional level, the hypothesis that regional TCRs recognize regional mutations.

The time point tag for this specimen amounts to: sample taken at primary tumor resection. Samples were obtained from 72 patients with early-stage, untreated non-small cell lung cancer from the lung TRACERx cohort. TCR sequencing used whole RNA extracted from tumor and nontumor lung tissue, or from cryopreserved PBMC samples, without cell sorting. A patient was chosen for TCR sequencing only when enough RNA was available from at least two tumor regions. Before selection, tumor and adjacent nontumor lung specimens were reviewed by a lung pathologist. Libraries were prepared through 5' RACE. These reads were obtained on a NextSeq 500. The TCR library protocol attached a unique molecular identifier to each TCR cDNA molecule to allow correction of PCR and sequencing errors. Regarding the original processing steps: TCR identification, UMI-based error correction and CDR3 extraction were performed with Decombinator tools. TCRs above a frequency of 2 per 1,000, corresponding to the top 1% of the tumor frequency distribution, were defined as expanded. Expanded tumor TCRs statistically deemed absent (corrected P<0.05) from at least one tumor region were classed as regional, and all other expanded tumor TCRs were classed as ubiquitous. Renyi diversity was calculated using the R vegan package after each repertoire was subsampled 100 times to 5,000 TCRs. CDR3 similarity networks were constructed using string-kernel similarity of amino acid triplets, with links drawn between CDR3s whose pairwise similarity was above 0.82. Starting from the raw public reads, TCRdb applied fastp trimming at Q25, assembled clones with MiXCR and retained in-frame beta chains. Rows with a matching CDR3 protein are joined into one entry that keeps the most common DNA and genes. TCRdb's processing, not the authors', yielded these V and J calls. This sample lists some 13,000 distinct CDR3 sequences; over 3% were detected once. The ten largest clones add up to 8% of the sample.

According to the germline V gene, CDR1 reads MGHDK and CDR2 reads SYGVNS. The trim is 4 bases for V and 2 bases for J, with a gap of 12 bases between the germline ends. The CDR3, cysteine through phenylalanine, is 14 amino acids long. Only CDR3 DNA is held: 42 bases, read in frame from base 1. The chain links TRBV25-1 with TRBJ2-7, and the D gene may be TRBD2, 6 bases matching. This sequence was found in a male donor with early-stage non-small cell lung cancer. Sequenced here: lung tumor tissue, sampled at surgery. The CDR3 protein: CASSGEGGAYEQYF. The nucleotides read TGTGCCAGCAGTGGGGAAGGAGGGGCCTACGAGCAGTACTTC.